Below are 21 T cell receptor beta chains sequenced from a single sample in a study of blood T cells in healthy people across ages. With a J-beta primer mix and a sample-barcoded 5' primer, a second PCR ran about 7 to 12 cycles. TCRdb re-called the 5' RACE reads with MiXCR, one entry per CDR3 protein. The sample contains roughly 800,000 distinct CDR3 sequences, about three fifths of which appear only once. Sequencing input: blood. All receptors derive from a man aged 30 to 39 in good health.

This chain connects TRBV7-2 to TRBJ2-1; D is undetermined. The germline V gene has CDR1 SGHTA and CDR2 FQGNSA. The CDR3 loop spans 14 amino acids. V shed 5 bases and J shed 3 bases, with 11 bases lying between them. CDR3 nucleotides: TGTGCCAGCAGCGAGACTCCGAACTACAATGAGCAGTTCTTC. Its protein is CASSETPNYNEQFF.

The chain links TRBV28 to TRBJ2-7; TRBD2 matches 12 bases. The CDR3 has 13 amino acids. Trimming at V came to 11 bases and at J to 3 bases, leaving 5 bases not matched to a gene. Germline V gene lookup returns CDR1 MDHEN and CDR2 SYDVKM. CDR3 nucleotides: TGTGCCGCGAGGACTAGCGGGAACTACGAGCAGTACTTC. Translation gives CAARTSGNYEQYF.

The chain joins TRBV6-6 to TRBJ1-2; D gene unclear. This CDR3 region has 12 residues. Per germline, CDR1 MNHNY and CDR2 SVGAGI (reference sequence). The V gene lost 7 bases and the J gene lost 4 bases, with 10 bases spanning the gap. CDR3 in amino acids: CASMRLSYGYTF. The CDR3 DNA follows: TGTGCCAGCATGCGCCTATCCTATGGCTACACCTTC.

The gene calls are TRBV2 and TRBJ2-1, with a tentative D call TRBD1 (5 bases). The germline gives CDR1 SNHLY, CDR2 FYNNEI. The CDR3 covers 14 residues. The V and J ends lost 7 bases and 6 bases respectively, with 16 bases between them. The CDR3 nucleotides are TGTGCCAGCAAGGGGCCCACCCAAACCAATGAGCAGTTCTTC. It specifies CASKGPTQTNEQFF.

This rearrangement joins TRBV7-2 to TRBJ2-5; TRBD2 agrees at 9 bases. This CDR3 comprises 15 residues. V lost 4 bases, J lost 11 bases, and 14 bases stayed unmatched. Germline lookup yields CDR1 SGHTA and CDR2 FQGNSA. The CDR3, as DNA: TGTGCCAGCAGCTCCAGACTAGCGGTCTACAATGAGCAGTACTTC. Amino acid sequence: CASSSRLAVYNEQYF.

V gene TRBV7-2 combines with J gene TRBJ1-4; 8 bases are a match to TRBD1. Germline values: CDR1 SGHTA, CDR2 FQGNSA. The ends lost 5 bases at V and 6 bases at J; junction bases unmatched: 5. This CDR3 is built from 14 residues. CDR3 residues: CASSPGQVYEKLFF. The CDR3, as DNA: TGTGCCAGCAGCCCGGGACAGGTATATGAAAAACTGTTTTTT.

This chain joins TRBV11-1 and TRBJ2-4; 13 nucleotides agree with TRBD2. The CDR3 spans 21 residues. J lost 0 bases, V lost 3 bases, and 14 bases had no gene match. Germline V CDR1 and CDR2: SGHAT, FQDESV (reference sequence). The CDR3 region is CASSLSSGLAGLTLAKNIQYF. CDR3 nucleotide sequence: TGTGCCAGCAGCTTGTCCTCGGGACTAGCGGGATTAACGCTAGCCAAAAACATTCAGTACTTC.

This chain links TRBV9 with TRBJ1-2; D gene unclear. Trimming shortened V by 6 bases and J by 6 bases, and 24 bases separated the two germline ends. CDR3 length: 16 amino acids. Germline-derived CDR1 and CDR2 are SGDLS and YYNGEE. CDR3 loop: CASTNAALAGSNGYTF. CDR3 bases: TGTGCCAGCACCAACGCCGCACTGGCAGGATCGAATGGCTACACCTTC.

This clonotype was seen only a few times. J is TRBJ2-6 and V is TRBV4-2, with TRBD2 as a possible D gene (5 bases). Trimming cost V 4 bases and J 0 bases, with 13 bases left between them. Germline CDR1 is LGHNA and CDR2 is YNFKEQ. This CDR3 comprises 17 residues. The CDR3 here is CASSPREGSSGANVLTF. CDR3 in DNA: TGTGCCAGCAGCCCTCGAGAGGGCAGCTCTGGGGCCAACGTCCTGACTTTC.

The chain combines TRBV6-6 with TRBJ1-2; D might be TRBD1 (5 bases). The CDR3 covers 14 residues. CDR1 is MNHNY and CDR2 is SVGAGI in the germline V gene (reference sequence). Trimming pared 0 bases from V and 6 bases from J, leaving 11 bases between. CDR3: CASSYSTGTHGYTF. DNA of the CDR3: TGTGCCAGCAGTTACTCGACGGGGACCCATGGCTACACCTTC.

This sequence joins TRBV11-2 and TRBJ2-1; possibly TRBD2 for D (8 bases). The CDR3 is 14 amino acids. Germline V gene sequence: CDR1 SGHAT, CDR2 FQNNGV. V lost 2 bases to trimming and J lost 9 bases, with 14 bases between them. CDR3 protein: CASSLTGGGGEQFF. CDR3 bases: TGTGCCAGCAGCTTAACGGGAGGGGGCGGTGAGCAGTTCTTC. Full variable domain (outside the CDR3, taken from reference TRBV11-2 and TRBJ2-1): EAGVAQSPRYKIIEKRQSVAFWCNPISGHATLYWYQQILGQGPKLLIQFQNNGVVDDSQLPKDRFSAERLKGVDSTLKIQPAKLEDSAVYLCASSLTGGGGEQFFGPGTRLTVL.

The V call is TRBV4-2, the J call TRBJ1-6; D is ambiguous. The CDR3 runs 16 residues. Trimming pared 1 base from V and 7 bases from J, leaving 14 bases between. Germline CDR1 LGHNA, CDR2 YNFKEQ. The CDR3 loop is CASSQGEGSKNSPLHF. In DNA, the CDR3 is TGTGCCAGCAGCCAAGGAGAGGGCAGCAAGAATTCACCCCTCCACTTT.

This rearrangement joins TRBV2 to TRBJ2-4; a possible D gene is TRBD2 (6 bases). V lost 5 bases, J lost 4 bases, and 15 bases lay in between. The CDR3 is made up of 15 amino acids. Germline loops: CDR1 SNHLY, CDR2 FYNNEI. CDR3 sequence (DNA): TGTGCCAGCAGTCTTCAGGGACTGGTAAAAAACATTCAGTACTTC. Protein: CASSLQGLVKNIQYF.

V usage is TRBV14 and J usage is TRBJ2-1; TRBD1 or TRBD2 may be the D gene (5 bases each). V was clipped by 3 bases and J by 6 bases, with 15 bases between them. CDR1 is SGHDN, CDR2 FVKESK, per germline. This CDR3 spans 15 amino acids. CDR3 in amino acids: CASSQPGTVVNEQFF. CDR3 bases: TGTGCCAGCAGCCAGCCAGGGACGGTCGTCAATGAGCAGTTCTTC.

V gene TRBV6-5 combines with J gene TRBJ2-4; D is uncertain. The DNA end is more similar to TRBJ2-7, so the J call may be wrong. This CDR3 has 15 amino acids. Per germline, CDR1 MNHEY and CDR2 SVGAGI. As DNA, the CDR3 is TGTGCCAGCAGTTACTCGACTCAGTCGGCCTACGAGCAGTACTTC. Its translation: CASSYSTQSAYEQYF.

To note about this clonotype: A much larger clone is a single base away; this may be a read error. The chain combines TRBV3-1 with TRBJ2-1; D ambiguous. This CDR3 comprises 15 residues. Germline V gene sequence: CDR1 LGHDT, CDR2 YNNKEL (reference sequence). The V end lost 4 bases, the J end lost 10 bases, and 20 bases lay between the germline ends. In nucleotides, the CDR3 is TGTGCCAGCAGCCCGATGGGCCAAGCCGTCTACGAGCAGTTCTTC. Its protein product is CASSPMGQAVYEQFF.

This clonotype has a handful of counts. The V gene is TRBV28, the J gene TRBJ1-2; no clear D gene. This CDR3 has 12 amino acids. In germline, CDR1 is MDHEN, CDR2 SYDVKM. V was clipped by 4 bases and J by 8 bases, with 11 bases between them. The DNA for the CDR3 is TGTGCCAGCAGTTGGGTAGGGAAGGGCTACACCTTC. Protein product: CASSWVGKGYTF.

The V call is TRBV20-1, the J call TRBJ2-1; D possibly matches TRBD1 or TRBD2 (5 bases each). This CDR3 has 14 residues. Germline CDR1 DFQATT, CDR2 SNEGSKA (reference sequence). Trimming shortened V by 0 bases and J by 4 bases, and 10 bases separated the two germline ends. Written as DNA, the CDR3 is TGCAGTGCTAGAGATCCCGAGGGGTACAATGAGCAGTTCTTC. Translating gives CSARDPEGYNEQFF.

The chain carries TRBV20-1 and TRBJ2-5; TRBD1 agrees at 7 bases. The CDR3 is 13 residues long. The J segment lost 5 bases and the V segment lost 1 base, leaving 4 bases of the junction unmatched. Germline assignment: CDR1 DFQATT and CDR2 SNEGSKA (reference sequence). The chain's CDR3 is CSARGQGDETQYF. The CDR3 nucleotides are TGCAGTGCTAGAGGACAGGGAGATGAGACCCAGTACTTC.

This rearrangement joins TRBV6-5 to TRBJ2-3; D uncertain. The CDR3 is 11 residues long. Per the germline V gene, CDR1 is MNHEY and CDR2 is SVGAGI. V was pared by 5 bases and J by 6 bases, with 6 bases between. CDR3 nucleotide sequence: TGTGCCAGCAGTGTTCAGGATACGCAGTATTTT. Its protein product is CASSVQDTQYF.

This clonotype was found a few times. The J gene is TRBJ2-7, the V gene TRBV20-1; possible D gene TRBD2, 6 bases. This CDR3 is built from 16 residues. Trimming left V 4 bases short and J 5 bases short, with 24 bases between. Germline CDR1 DFQATT, CDR2 SNEGSKA (reference sequence). For the CDR3, the DNA is TGCAGTGCTACCAGACGGCTTGTGGGAGGACAAGACGAGCAGTACTTC. This codes for CSATRRLVGGQDEQYF.